This T cell receptor beta chain was observed in a study of neurological immune-mediated disorders. Study observations and caveats: The expanded clones of different subjects shared no CDR3 amino acid sequences (suggesting private repertoires in all groups).

This clonotype was detected many times. The antigen remains undetermined. From 15-18 subjects, each sequencing run yielded over 170 million TCR-beta sequences. TCRdb processed the 5' RACE reads anew with MiXCR; each CDR3 protein has one entry. This sample yields around 53,000 distinct CDR3 sequences, of which 7% to 10% are seen a single time; 1.9% belongs to the top ten. Time point given: longitudinal time-point 3. The CDR3 loop spans 13 amino acids. Trimming shortened V by 5 bases and J by 1 base, and 6 bases separated the two germline ends. Per the germline V gene, CDR1 is SGHTA and CDR2 is FQGTGA. The source of this sequence is a woman in her forties in good health. The rearrangement joins TRBV7-3 to TRBJ2-4; no clear D. Sequenced input: PBMCs. The CDR3 loop reads CASSPGAKNIQYF. CDR3 DNA sequence: TGTGCCAGCAGCCCCGGGGCCAAAAACATTCAGTACTTC.